A selection of T cell receptor beta chains follows, all from one sample in a study of cytomegalovirus exposure and HLA in healthy donors. Clones were read by immunoSEQ multiplex PCR, and TCRdb kept only the in-frame ones, dropping some. This table holds hundreds of thousands of clones, 85% to 90% found once. The material sequenced was PBMCs. Every receptor here comes from a woman aged 18-29 years in good health and CMV-seronegative. Both conserved end residues are part of each CDR3. Each record gives: CDR3 protein, CDR3 DNA, V gene, J gene, clone size, D gene. The D gene is left open where the match is weak. Rows give clone size only sometimes, using once, few, many, or a class for an expanded clone.

CDR3aa: CASSLSDTQYF; CDR3nt: TGTGCCAGCAGCTTGTCGGATACGCAGTATTTT; v_gene: TRBV7-2; j_gene: TRBJ2-3; abundance: .; d_gene: .
CDR3aa: CASSLINEQYF; CDR3nt: TGTGCCAGCAGCTTAATCAACGAGCAGTACTTC; v_gene: TRBV7-9; j_gene: TRBJ2-7; abundance: .; d_gene: .
CDR3aa: CTSSHPQVNSPLHF; CDR3nt: TGCACCAGCAGTCACCCACAGGTTAATTCACCCCTCCACTTT; v_gene: TRBV1; j_gene: TRBJ1-6; abundance: .; d_gene: .
CDR3aa: CASSRDRKGTGELFF; CDR3nt: TGTGCCAGCAGCCGGGACAGGAAGGGCACCGGGGAGCTGTTTTTT; v_gene: TRBV9; j_gene: TRBJ2-2; abundance: .; d_gene: TRBD1
CDR3aa: CSVGRGAGDTQYF; CDR3nt: TGCAGCGTCGGCAGGGGCGCCGGAGATACGCAGTATTTT; v_gene: TRBV29-1; j_gene: TRBJ2-3; abundance: .; d_gene: .
CDR3aa: CASSDSGWVEIEAFF; CDR3nt: TGCGCCAGCAGTGATAGTGGTTGGGTGGAGATTGAAGCTTTCTTT; v_gene: TRBV10-2; j_gene: TRBJ1-1; abundance: .; d_gene: .
CDR3aa: CASSDGQMSYNSPLHF; CDR3nt: TGTGCCAGCAGTGATGGGCAAATGTCCTATAATTCACCCCTCCACTTT; v_gene: TRBV2; j_gene: TRBJ1-6; abundance: .; d_gene: .
CDR3aa: CASSPRGQFSYGYTF; CDR3nt: TGTGCCAGCAGTCCTAGGGGCCAATTCAGCTATGGCTACACCTTC; v_gene: TRBV14; j_gene: TRBJ1-2; abundance: .; d_gene: .
CDR3aa: CASNPGPNTEAFF; CDR3nt: TGTGCCAGTAACCCGGGTCCTAACACTGAAGCTTTCTTT; v_gene: TRBV19; j_gene: TRBJ1-1; abundance: .; d_gene: .
CDR3aa: CASSSYDSLNTEAFF; CDR3nt: TGTGCCAGCAGTTCCTACGACAGTCTGAACACTGAAGCTTTCTTT; v_gene: TRBV27; j_gene: TRBJ1-1; abundance: once; d_gene: .
CDR3aa: CASSQEGGRTGELFF; CDR3nt: TGTGCCAGCAGTCAAGAAGGGGGACGGACCGGGGAGCTGTTTTTT; v_gene: TRBV2; j_gene: TRBJ2-2; abundance: .; d_gene: .
CDR3aa: CASSLGLRGTTNEKLFF; CDR3nt: TGTGCCAGCAGCTTAGGACTCAGGGGGACAACTAATGAAAAACTGTTTTTT; v_gene: TRBV7-9; j_gene: TRBJ1-4; abundance: .; d_gene: TRBD1
CDR3aa: CATRLGGTGELFF; CDR3nt: TGTGCCACTAGGCTCGGCGGCACCGGGGAGCTGTTTTTT; v_gene: TRBV6-5; j_gene: TRBJ2-2; abundance: .; d_gene: .
CDR3aa: CASSLVRGRTEAFF; CDR3nt: TGTGCCAGCAGTTTAGTCCGGGGGAGGACTGAAGCTTTCTTT; v_gene: TRBV27; j_gene: TRBJ1-1; abundance: .; d_gene: .
CDR3aa: CASSYSGVSNQPQHF; CDR3nt: TGTGCCAGCAGTTACTCCGGGGTTAGCAATCAGCCCCAGCATTTT; v_gene: TRBV6-5; j_gene: TRBJ1-5; abundance: .; d_gene: .
CDR3aa: CASSRTGGLTEAFF; CDR3nt: TGTGCCAGCAGCCGCACAGGGGGACTCACTGAAGCTTTCTTT; v_gene: TRBV4-2; j_gene: TRBJ1-1; abundance: once; d_gene: TRBD1
CDR3aa: CASSWDSAGQETQYF; CDR3nt: TGTGCCAGCAGCTGGGACTCTGCGGGCCAAGAGACCCAGTACTTC; v_gene: TRBV9; j_gene: TRBJ2-5; abundance: .; d_gene: .
CDR3aa: CASTRGQRETQYF; CDR3nt: TGTGCCAGCACCCGAGGACAGCGAGAGACCCAGTACTTC; v_gene: TRBV2; j_gene: TRBJ2-5; abundance: few; d_gene: .
CDR3aa: CASSPGQGAYQPQHF; CDR3nt: TGTGCCAGCAGCCCGGGACAGGGGGCTTATCAGCCCCAGCATTTT; v_gene: TRBV5-5; j_gene: TRBJ1-5; abundance: .; d_gene: TRBD1
CDR3aa: CSSSGSSYNSPLHF; CDR3nt: TGTTCCAGCAGCGGGAGCTCCTATAATTCACCCCTCCACTTT; v_gene: TRBV7-9; j_gene: TRBJ1-6; abundance: .; d_gene: .
CDR3aa: CASSEPRDTQYF; CDR3nt: TGTGCCAGCAGTGAACCTAGAGATACGCAGTATTTT; v_gene: TRBV6-1; j_gene: TRBJ2-3; abundance: .; d_gene: .
CDR3aa: CASSPQPTGADYGYTF; CDR3nt: TGTGCCAGCAGCCCCCAACCGACAGGGGCCGACTATGGCTACACCTTC; v_gene: TRBV11-2; j_gene: TRBJ1-2; abundance: .; d_gene: TRBD1
CDR3aa: CASSQTTGIYNEQFF; CDR3nt: TGCGCCAGCAGCCAAACCACCGGGATATACAATGAGCAGTTCTTC; v_gene: TRBV4-1; j_gene: TRBJ2-1; abundance: .; d_gene: .
CDR3aa: CASGPTSGPYNEQFF; CDR3nt: TGTGCTAGTGGACCGACTAGCGGGCCTTACAATGAGCAGTTCTTC; v_gene: TRBV12-5; j_gene: TRBJ2-1; abundance: .; d_gene: TRBD2
CDR3aa: CASSLSGGYYNEQFF; CDR3nt: TGTGCCAGCAGCCTTAGCGGGGGTTACTACAATGAGCAGTTCTTC; v_gene: TRBV14; j_gene: TRBJ2-1; abundance: .; d_gene: TRBD2
CDR3aa: CASSLNQETQYF; CDR3nt: TGCGCCAGCAGCTTGAATCAGGAGACCCAGTACTTC; v_gene: TRBV5-1; j_gene: TRBJ2-5; abundance: .; d_gene: .
CDR3aa: CASSQDHSSPADTQYF; CDR3nt: TGTGCCAGCAGCCAAGATCACTCTAGCCCGGCAGATACGCAGTATTTT; v_gene: TRBV4-2; j_gene: TRBJ2-3; abundance: .; d_gene: .
CDR3aa: CASSPVGEGETQYF; CDR3nt: TGTGCCAGCTCACCAGTTGGGGAGGGCGAGACCCAGTACTTC; v_gene: TRBV18; j_gene: TRBJ2-5; abundance: few; d_gene: TRBD2
CDR3aa: CASSLAPSGGTDTQYF; CDR3nt: TGCGCCAGCAGCTTGGCCCCTAGCGGGGGGACAGATACGCAGTATTTT; v_gene: TRBV5-1; j_gene: TRBJ2-3; abundance: .; d_gene: TRBD2
CDR3aa: CAISESKQGSGNTIYF; CDR3nt: TGTGCCATCAGTGAGTCAAAACAGGGTTCTGGAAACACCATATATTTT; v_gene: TRBV10-3; j_gene: TRBJ1-3; abundance: .; d_gene: .
CDR3aa: CAWSVRLAGFVEQYF; CDR3nt: TGTGCCTGGAGTGTACGACTAGCGGGTTTTGTTGAGCAGTACTTC; v_gene: TRBV30; j_gene: TRBJ2-7; abundance: .; d_gene: TRBD2
CDR3aa: CASSPAGDEQFF; CDR3nt: TGTGCCAGCAGCCCTGCAGGGGATGAGCAGTTCTTC; v_gene: TRBV9; j_gene: TRBJ2-1; abundance: .; d_gene: .
CDR3aa: CASSLEGAIGNIQYF; CDR3nt: TGTGCCAGCAGCTTAGAGGGGGCAATAGGGAACATTCAGTACTTC; v_gene: TRBV7-6; j_gene: TRBJ2-4; abundance: .; d_gene: TRBD1
CDR3aa: CASSLSGGGPSKNSPLHF; CDR3nt: TGTGCCAGCAGTTTGTCCGGAGGAGGGCCCTCTAAAAATTCACCCCTCCACTTT; v_gene: TRBV28; j_gene: TRBJ1-6; abundance: .; d_gene: .
CDR3aa: CASSGQTNNSPLHF; CDR3nt: TGTGCCAGCAGCGGACAGACAAATAATTCACCCCTCCACTTT; v_gene: TRBV27; j_gene: TRBJ1-6; abundance: few; d_gene: .
CDR3aa: CASSNGAGAAYNEQFF; CDR3nt: TGTGCCAGCAGCAACGGGGCGGGGGCCGCGTACAATGAGCAGTTCTTC; v_gene: TRBV6-4; j_gene: TRBJ2-1; abundance: .; d_gene: .
CDR3aa: CASSFGRGSTYEQYF; CDR3nt: TGTGCCAGCAGCTTCGGGAGGGGCAGTACCTACGAGCAGTACTTC; v_gene: TRBV7-2; j_gene: TRBJ2-7; abundance: .; d_gene: TRBD2
CDR3aa: CASSLGRRVANTEAFF; CDR3nt: TGCGCCAGCAGCTTGGGACGGAGGGTGGCGAACACTGAAGCTTTCTTT; v_gene: TRBV5-1; j_gene: TRBJ1-1; abundance: .; d_gene: .
CDR3aa: CASTNNRGFNEQFF; CDR3nt: TGTGCCAGCACCAATAACAGGGGGTTTAATGAGCAGTTCTTC; v_gene: TRBV2; j_gene: TRBJ2-1; abundance: .; d_gene: TRBD1
CDR3aa: CASSQDRHNEQYF; CDR3nt: TGTGCCAGCAGCCAAGATCGCCACAACGAGCAGTACTTC; v_gene: TRBV4-2; j_gene: TRBJ2-7; abundance: .; d_gene: .
CDR3aa: CASSPSSGETGELFF; CDR3nt: TGTGCCAGCAGCCCGTCGAGCGGGGAGACCGGGGAGCTGTTTTTT; v_gene: TRBV7-3; j_gene: TRBJ2-2; abundance: few; d_gene: TRBD2
CDR3aa: CASSDQGLDGYTF; CDR3nt: TGTGCCAGCAGCGATCAGGGATTGGATGGCTACACCTTC; v_gene: TRBV7-9; j_gene: TRBJ1-2; abundance: .; d_gene: .
CDR3aa: CASSFSGVAYNEQFF; CDR3nt: TGTGCCAGCAGCTTTAGCGGGGTAGCCTACAATGAGCAATTCTTC; v_gene: TRBV13; j_gene: TRBJ2-1; abundance: .; d_gene: TRBD2
CDR3aa: CASRRPGTANNEQFF; CDR3nt: TGTGCCAGCAGACGGCCCGGGACAGCCAACAATGAGCAGTTCTTC; v_gene: TRBV11-2; j_gene: TRBJ2-1; abundance: .; d_gene: TRBD1
CDR3aa: CASSGDRSNQPQHF; CDR3nt: TGTGCCAGCAGCGGCGACAGGAGCAATCAGCCCCAGCATTTT; v_gene: TRBV5-5; j_gene: TRBJ1-5; abundance: .; d_gene: .
CDR3aa: CASSPPSIGERNSPLHF; CDR3nt: TGTGCCAGCTCACCACCCAGCATAGGGGAAAGGAATTCACCCCTCCACTTT; v_gene: TRBV18; j_gene: TRBJ1-6; abundance: .; d_gene: .
CDR3aa: CASSARAVGQGIAPLHF; CDR3nt: TGTGCCAGTAGTGCAAGGGCCGTCGGCCAGGGGATCGCACCCCTCCACTTT; v_gene: TRBV19; j_gene: TRBJ1-6; abundance: .; d_gene: .
CDR3aa: CASSLSAGDTQYF; CDR3nt: TGTGCCAGCAGCTTATCCGCGGGTGATACGCAGTATTTT; v_gene: TRBV11-2; j_gene: TRBJ2-3; abundance: once; d_gene: .